This T cell receptor beta chain is drawn from a study of T cell changes during pregnancy in multiple sclerosis. Germline values: CDR1 LNHDA, CDR2 SQIVND (reference sequence). Trimming shortened V by 1 base and J by 0 bases, and 10 bases separated the two germline ends. The CDR3 contains 17 residues. Here immunoSEQ multiplex PCR was the method, and the copy in TCRdb shows in-frame clones only, minus some. This table holds 38,000 or so clones, about nine tenths found once. The chain couples TRBV19 to TRBJ2-6; weak D call: TRBD2 (5 bases). Source: CD4+ T cells from peripheral blood mononuclear cells, taken in the third trimester of pregnancy. The receptor was isolated from a female donor with multiple sclerosis, enrolled in a pregnancy study. CDR3 DNA: TGTGCCAGTAGTATAGGGCTAGCCGCCTCTGGGGCCAACGTCCTGACTTTC. Protein sequence: CASSIGLAASGANVLTF.